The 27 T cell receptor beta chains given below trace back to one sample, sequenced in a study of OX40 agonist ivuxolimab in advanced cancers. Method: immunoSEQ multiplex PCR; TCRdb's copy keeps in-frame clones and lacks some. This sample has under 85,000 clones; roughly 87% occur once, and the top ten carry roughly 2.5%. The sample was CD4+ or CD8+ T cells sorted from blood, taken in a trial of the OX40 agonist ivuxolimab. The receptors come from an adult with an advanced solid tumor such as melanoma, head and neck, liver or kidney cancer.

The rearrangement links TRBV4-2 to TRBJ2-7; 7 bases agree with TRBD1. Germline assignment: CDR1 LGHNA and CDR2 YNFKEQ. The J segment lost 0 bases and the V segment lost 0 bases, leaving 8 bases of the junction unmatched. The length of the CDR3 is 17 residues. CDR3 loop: CASSQDLGQGVSYEQYF. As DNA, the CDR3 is TGTGCCAGCAGCCAAGATCTGGGTCAGGGGGTCTCCTACGAGCAGTACTTC.

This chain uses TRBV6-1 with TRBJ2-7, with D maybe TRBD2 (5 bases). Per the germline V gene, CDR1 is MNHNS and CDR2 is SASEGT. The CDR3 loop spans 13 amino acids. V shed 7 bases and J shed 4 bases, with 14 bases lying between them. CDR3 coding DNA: TGTGCCAGCACGACGGGATTGGGGTACGAGCAGTACTTC. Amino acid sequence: CASTTGLGYEQYF.

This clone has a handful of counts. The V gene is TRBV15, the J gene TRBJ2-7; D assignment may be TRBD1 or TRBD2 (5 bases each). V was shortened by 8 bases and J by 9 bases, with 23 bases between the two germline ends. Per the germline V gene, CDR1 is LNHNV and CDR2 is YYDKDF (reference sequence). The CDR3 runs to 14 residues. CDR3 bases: TGTGCCACCGGCTCCTCCGGGACCACCAAGGGGCAGTACTTC. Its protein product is CATGSSGTTKGQYF.

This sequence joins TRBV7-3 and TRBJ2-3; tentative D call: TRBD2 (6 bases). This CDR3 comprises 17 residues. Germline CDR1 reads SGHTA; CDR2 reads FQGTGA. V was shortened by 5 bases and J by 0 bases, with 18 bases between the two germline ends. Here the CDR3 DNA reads TGTGCCAGCAGCCCGCGAGGTGGAGGGGCTAGCACAGATACGCAGTATTTT. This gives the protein CASSPRGGGASTDTQYF. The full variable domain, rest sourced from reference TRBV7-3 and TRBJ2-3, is GAGVSQTPSNKVTEKGKYVELRCDPISGHTALYWYRQSLGQGPEFLIYFQGTGAADDSGLPNDRFFAVRPEGSVSTLKIQRTERGDSAVYLCASSPRGGGASTDTQYFGPGTRLTVL.

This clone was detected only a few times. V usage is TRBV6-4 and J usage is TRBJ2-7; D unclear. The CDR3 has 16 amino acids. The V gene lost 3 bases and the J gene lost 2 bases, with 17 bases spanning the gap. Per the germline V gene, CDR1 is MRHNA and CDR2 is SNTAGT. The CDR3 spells CASSDQHRKCAYEQYF. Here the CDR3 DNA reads TGTGCCAGCAGTGATCAACACCGTAAATGCGCCTACGAGCAGTACTTC.

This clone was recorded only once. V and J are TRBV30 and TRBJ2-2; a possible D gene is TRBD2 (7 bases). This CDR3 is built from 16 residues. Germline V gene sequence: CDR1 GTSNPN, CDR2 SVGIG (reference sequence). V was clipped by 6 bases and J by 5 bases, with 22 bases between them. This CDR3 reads CACCLEGGRRTGELFF. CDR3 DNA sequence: TGTGCCTGCTGCCTAGAGGGGGGGCGACGGACCGGGGAGCTGTTTTTT.

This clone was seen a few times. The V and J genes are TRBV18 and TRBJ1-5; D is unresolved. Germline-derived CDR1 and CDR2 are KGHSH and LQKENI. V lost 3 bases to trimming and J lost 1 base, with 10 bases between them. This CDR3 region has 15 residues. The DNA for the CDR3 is TGTGCCAGCTCACCGAACTCTGTAAGCAATCAGCCCCAGCATTTT. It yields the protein CASSPNSVSNQPQHF. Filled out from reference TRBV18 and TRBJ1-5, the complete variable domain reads NAGVMQNPRHLVRRRGQEARLRCSPMKGHSHVYWYRQLPEEGLKFMVYLQKENIIDESGMPKERFSAEFPKEGPSILRIQQVVRGDSAAYFCASSPNSVSNQPQHFGDGTRLSIL.

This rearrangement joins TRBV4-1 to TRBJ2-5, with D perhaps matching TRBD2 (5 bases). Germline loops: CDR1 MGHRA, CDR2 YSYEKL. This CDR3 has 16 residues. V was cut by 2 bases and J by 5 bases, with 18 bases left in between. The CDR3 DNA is TGCGCCAGCAGCCAACAACGGGATCCCGAAGGGGAGACCCAGTACTTC. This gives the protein CASSQQRDPEGETQYF.

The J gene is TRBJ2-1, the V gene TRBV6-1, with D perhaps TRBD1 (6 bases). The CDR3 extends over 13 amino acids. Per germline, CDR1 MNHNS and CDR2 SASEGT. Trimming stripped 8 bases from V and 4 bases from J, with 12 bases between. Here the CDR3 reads CASRTVLYNEQFF. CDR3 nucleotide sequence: TGTGCCAGCCGGACAGTCCTATACAATGAGCAGTTCTTC.

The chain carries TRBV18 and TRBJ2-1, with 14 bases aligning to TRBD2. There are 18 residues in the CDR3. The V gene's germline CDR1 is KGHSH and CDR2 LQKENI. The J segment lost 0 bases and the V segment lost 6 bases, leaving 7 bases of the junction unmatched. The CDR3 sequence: CASSYGTSGSNSYNEQFF. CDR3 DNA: TGTGCCAGCTCCTACGGGACTAGCGGGAGCAACTCCTACAATGAGCAGTTCTTC.

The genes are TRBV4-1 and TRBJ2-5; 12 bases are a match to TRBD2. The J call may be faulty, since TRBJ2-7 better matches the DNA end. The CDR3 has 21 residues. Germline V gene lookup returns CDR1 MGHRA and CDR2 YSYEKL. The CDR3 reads CASSQARTSGVGRYQNYEQYF. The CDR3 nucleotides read TGCGCCAGCAGCCAAGCTCGGACTAGCGGGGTTGGCCGGTATCAAAACTACGAGCAGTACTTC.

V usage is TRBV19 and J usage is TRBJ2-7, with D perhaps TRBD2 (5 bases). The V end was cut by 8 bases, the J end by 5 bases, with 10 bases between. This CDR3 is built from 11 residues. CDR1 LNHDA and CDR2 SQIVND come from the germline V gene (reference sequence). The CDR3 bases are TGTGCCAGTGGGAGCATCCACGAGCAGTACTTC. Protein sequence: CASGSIHEQYF. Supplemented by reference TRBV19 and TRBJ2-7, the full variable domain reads DGGITQSPKYLFRKEGQNVTLSCEQNLNHDAMYWYRQDPGQGLRLIYYSQIVNDFQKGDIAEGYSVSREKKESFPLTVTSAQKNPTAFYLCASGSIHEQYFGPGTRLTVT.

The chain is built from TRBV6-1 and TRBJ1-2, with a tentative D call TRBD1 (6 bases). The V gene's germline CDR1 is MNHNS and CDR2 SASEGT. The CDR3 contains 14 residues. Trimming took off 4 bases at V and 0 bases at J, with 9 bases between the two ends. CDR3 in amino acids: CASSGDTPNYGYTF. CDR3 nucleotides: TGTGCCAGCAGTGGGGACACTCCTAACTATGGCTACACCTTC.

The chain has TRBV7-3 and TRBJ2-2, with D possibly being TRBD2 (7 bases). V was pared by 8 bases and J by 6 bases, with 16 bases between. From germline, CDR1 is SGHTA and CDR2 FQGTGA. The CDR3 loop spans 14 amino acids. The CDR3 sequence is CASSRGGDAGELFF. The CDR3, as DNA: TGTGCCAGCTCCCGAGGGGGGGACGCCGGGGAGCTGTTTTTT.

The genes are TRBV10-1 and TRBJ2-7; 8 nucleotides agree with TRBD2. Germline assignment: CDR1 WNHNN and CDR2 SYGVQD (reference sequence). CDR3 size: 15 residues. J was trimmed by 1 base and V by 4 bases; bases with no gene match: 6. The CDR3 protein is CASSAGTRGSYEQYF. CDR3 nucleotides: TGCGCCAGCAGTGCGGGGACTAGGGGGTCCTACGAGCAGTACTTC.

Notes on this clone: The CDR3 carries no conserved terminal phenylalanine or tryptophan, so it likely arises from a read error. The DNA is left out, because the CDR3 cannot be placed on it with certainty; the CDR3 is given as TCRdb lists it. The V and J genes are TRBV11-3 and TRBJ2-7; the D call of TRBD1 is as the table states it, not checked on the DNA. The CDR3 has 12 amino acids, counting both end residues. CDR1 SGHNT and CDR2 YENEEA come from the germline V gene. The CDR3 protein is CASSLGGQGRPG.

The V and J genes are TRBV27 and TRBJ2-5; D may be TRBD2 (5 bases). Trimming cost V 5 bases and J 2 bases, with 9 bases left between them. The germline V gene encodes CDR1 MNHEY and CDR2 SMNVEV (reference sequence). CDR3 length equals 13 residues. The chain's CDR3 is CASSGRGQETQYF. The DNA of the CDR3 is TGTGCCAGCAGTGGACGGGGACAAGAGACCCAGTACTTC.

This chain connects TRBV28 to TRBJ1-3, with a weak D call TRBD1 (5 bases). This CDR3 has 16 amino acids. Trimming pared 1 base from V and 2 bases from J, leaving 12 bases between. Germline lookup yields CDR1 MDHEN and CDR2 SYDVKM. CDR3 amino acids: CASSLYPQGTGNTIYF. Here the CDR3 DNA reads TGTGCCAGCAGTTTATATCCCCAGGGAACTGGAAACACCATATATTTT.

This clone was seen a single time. CDR3 loop: CASSSTGLKTQYF. DNA of the CDR3: TGTGCCAGCTCTTCGACAGGGTTGAAGACCCAGTACTTC. The chain combines TRBV6-1 with TRBJ2-5, with TRBD1 matching over 7 bases. J lost 6 bases, V lost 8 bases, and 9 bases had no gene match. This CDR3 spans 13 amino acids. The germline V gene has CDR1 MNHNS and CDR2 SASEGT.

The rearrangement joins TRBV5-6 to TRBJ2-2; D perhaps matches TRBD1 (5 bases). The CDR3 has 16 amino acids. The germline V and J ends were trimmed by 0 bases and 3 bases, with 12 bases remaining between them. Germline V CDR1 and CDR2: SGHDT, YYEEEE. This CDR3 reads CASSLGDRGDTGELFF. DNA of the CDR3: TGTGCCAGCAGCTTGGGGGATAGGGGCGACACCGGGGAGCTGTTTTTT.

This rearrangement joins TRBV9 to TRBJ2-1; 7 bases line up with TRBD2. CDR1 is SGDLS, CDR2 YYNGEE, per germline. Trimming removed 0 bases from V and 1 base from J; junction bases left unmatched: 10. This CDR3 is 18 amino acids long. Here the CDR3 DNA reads TGTGCCAGCAGCGTAGCTGGGAGGGTCCAGGGTTCCTACAATGAGCAGTTCTTC. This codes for CASSVAGRVQGSYNEQFF.

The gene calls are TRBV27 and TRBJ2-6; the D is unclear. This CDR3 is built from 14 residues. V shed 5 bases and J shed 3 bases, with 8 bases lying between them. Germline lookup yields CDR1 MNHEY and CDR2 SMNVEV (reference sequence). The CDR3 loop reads CASSVAGGANVLTF. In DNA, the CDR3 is TGTGCCAGCAGTGTGGCAGGTGGGGCCAACGTCCTGACTTTC.

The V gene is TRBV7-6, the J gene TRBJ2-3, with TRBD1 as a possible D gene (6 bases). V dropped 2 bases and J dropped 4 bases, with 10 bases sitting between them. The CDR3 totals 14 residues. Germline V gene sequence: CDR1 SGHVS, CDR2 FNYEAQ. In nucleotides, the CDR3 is TGTGCCAGCAGCTTATCAGGGGTGGCAGATACGCAGTATTTT. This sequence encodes CASSLSGVADTQYF. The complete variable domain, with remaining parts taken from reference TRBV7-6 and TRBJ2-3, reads GAGVSQSPRYKVTKRGQDVALRCDPISGHVSLYWYRQALGQGPEFLTYFNYEAQQDKSGLPNDRFSAERPEGSISTLTIQRTEQRDSAMYRCASSLSGVADTQYFGPGTRLTVL.

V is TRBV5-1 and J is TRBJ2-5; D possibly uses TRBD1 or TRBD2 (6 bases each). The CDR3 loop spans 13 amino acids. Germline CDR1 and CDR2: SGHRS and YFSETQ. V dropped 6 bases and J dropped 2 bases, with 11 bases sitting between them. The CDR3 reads CASNEGGQETQYF. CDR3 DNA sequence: TGCGCCAGCAATGAAGGGGGGCAAGAGACCCAGTACTTC.

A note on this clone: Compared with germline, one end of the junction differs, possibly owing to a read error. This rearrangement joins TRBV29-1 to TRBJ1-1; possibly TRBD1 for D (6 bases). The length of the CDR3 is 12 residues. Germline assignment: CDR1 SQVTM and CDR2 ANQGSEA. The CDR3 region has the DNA TGCAGCGTGGAAGGACAGCCGAATGAAGCTTTCTTT. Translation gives CSVEGQPNEAFF.

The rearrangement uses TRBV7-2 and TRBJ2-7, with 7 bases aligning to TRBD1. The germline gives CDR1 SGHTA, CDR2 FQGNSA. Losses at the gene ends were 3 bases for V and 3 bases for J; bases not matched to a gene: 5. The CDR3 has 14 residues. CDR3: CASSFWQGDYEQYF. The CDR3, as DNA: TGTGCCAGCAGCTTCTGGCAGGGGGACTACGAGCAGTACTTC.

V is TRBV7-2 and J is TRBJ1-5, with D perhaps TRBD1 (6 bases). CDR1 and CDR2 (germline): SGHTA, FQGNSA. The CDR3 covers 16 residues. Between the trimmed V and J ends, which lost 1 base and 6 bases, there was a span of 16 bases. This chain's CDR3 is CASSLVGEGGGQPQHF. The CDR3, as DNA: TGTGCCAGCAGCTTAGTGGGAGAAGGGGGTGGTCAGCCCCAGCATTTT.